What follows is one TCR beta chain and its context. This CDR3 comprises 16 residues. This record comes from a study of blood T cell repertoires in COVID-19. Per the original methods: Amplifying reference gene primers gave estimates of nucleated cell counts. Sequenced by immunoSEQ multiplex PCR; TCRdb stores in-frame clones only, minus some. The DNA gave D and trimming, while V, J and clone size come from that table. Here the sample spans approximately 220,000 clones, 85% being singletons. Clinical histories supplied by participants themselves formed the basis of cohort assignment. Donors in Cohort 3 counted as recovered after two negative PCRs, clearance, or symptom resolution.

The chain employs TRBV21-1 and TRBJ1-5; the listed D gene, TRBD1, was not tested against the DNA. TRBV21-1 is noted as a pseudogene. This TCR was sampled from a man in his forties who had recovered from COVID-19. The sequencing input was PBMCs or T cells enriched from blood (not recorded which). This chain's CDR3 is CASSKSDSFPNQPQHF. The CDR3 DNA follows: TGTGCCAGCAGCAAATCGGACAGCTTTCCGAATCAGCCCCAGCATTTT.